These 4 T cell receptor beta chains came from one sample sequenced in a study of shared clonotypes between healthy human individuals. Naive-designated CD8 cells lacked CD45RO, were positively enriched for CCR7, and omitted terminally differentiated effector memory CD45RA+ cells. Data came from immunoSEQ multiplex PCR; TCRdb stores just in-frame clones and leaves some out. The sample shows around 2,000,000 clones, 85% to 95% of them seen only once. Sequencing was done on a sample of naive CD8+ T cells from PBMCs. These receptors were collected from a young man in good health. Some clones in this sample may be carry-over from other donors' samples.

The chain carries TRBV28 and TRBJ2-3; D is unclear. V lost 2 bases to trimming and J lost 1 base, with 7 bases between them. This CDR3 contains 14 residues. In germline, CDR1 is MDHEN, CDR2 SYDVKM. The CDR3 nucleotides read TGTGCCAGCAGTTTACGTACAGGCACAGATACGCAGTATTTT. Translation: CASSLRTGTDTQYF.

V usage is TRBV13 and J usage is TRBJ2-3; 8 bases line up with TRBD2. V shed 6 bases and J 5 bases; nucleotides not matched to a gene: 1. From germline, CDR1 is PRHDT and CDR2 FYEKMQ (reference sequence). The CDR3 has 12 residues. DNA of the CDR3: TGTGCCAGCAGAAGCGGGGGAGATACGCAGTATTTT. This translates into CASRSGGDTQYF.

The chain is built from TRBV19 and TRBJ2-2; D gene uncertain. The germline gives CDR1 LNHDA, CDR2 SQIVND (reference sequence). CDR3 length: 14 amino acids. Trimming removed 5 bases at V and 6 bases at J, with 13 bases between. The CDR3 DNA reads TGTGCCAGTAGTCTCCGCGGCTTGGCCGGGGAGCTGTTTTTT. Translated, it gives CASSLRGLAGELFF.

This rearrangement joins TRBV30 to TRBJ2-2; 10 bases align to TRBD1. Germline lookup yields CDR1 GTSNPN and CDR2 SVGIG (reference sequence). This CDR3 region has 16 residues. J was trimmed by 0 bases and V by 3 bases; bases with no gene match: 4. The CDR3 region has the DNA TGTGCCTGGAGGGGACAGGGGCGTCCGAACACCGGGGAGCTGTTTTTT. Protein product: CAWRGQGRPNTGELFF. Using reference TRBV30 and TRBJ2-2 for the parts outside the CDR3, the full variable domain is SQTIHQWPATLVQPVGSPLSLECTVEGTSNPNLYWYRQAAGRGLQLLFYSVGIGQISSEVPQNLSASRPQDRQFILSSKKLLLSDSGFYLCAWRGQGRPNTGELFFGEGSRLTVL.